This T cell receptor beta chain was identified during a study of regulatory T cells in long-lasting Graves disease. About the research overall: Antithyroid drugs had been taken by newly diagnosed Graves' patients for under 3 months.

As regards this clonotype: Sequence at one end of the junction differs from germline and may be a read error.

Documented time point: newly diagnosed GD, antithyroid drugs for less than 3 months. RNA extracted from PBMCs served as the sequencing template. From germline, CDR1 is SNHLY and CDR2 FYNNEI. This CDR3 has 11 residues. Arm-PCR of CDR3 regions and iRepertoire HTBI primers were used to build TCR beta libraries. TCRdb re-analysed the multiplex PCR reads in MiXCR, keeping a single row per CDR3 protein. The table records 350,000 to 500,000 distinct CDR3 sequences, 14% of them present only once. These sequences were also reported in another study, on T cells in Graves' hyperthyroidism and ophthalmopathy.

The source was peripheral blood mononuclear cells (PBMCs), collected at new diagnosis, from a patient treated with antithyroid drugs. The chain is built from TRBV2 and TRBJ1-2, with a tentative D call TRBD1 (5 bases). The source of this sequence is a woman aged 45-60 years with Graves disease. The CDR3 reads CASRDDSVSLF. Written as DNA, the CDR3 is TGTGCCAGCAGAGACGACAGCGTATCCCTCTTC.